The following is a T cell receptor beta chain sequence with its context. Its target antigen remains unknown. The sample holds no much larger clone one base away, and base qualities are not on file. The data stem from a study of cytomegalovirus exposure and HLA in healthy donors (dated by TCRdb to 2016 to 2017). The study in broad terms: According to an earlier analysis of 587 of the donors, about 179 million T cells yielded 117 million unique TCR beta sequences and 276 Gb of sequence data. Approximately 310 gigabases of sequencing data and about 92 million unique TCR sequences made up an early release that covered over 550 HLA-typed donors. The genetic ancestry cluster associated with self-reported Caucasian donors included 80% to 90% of the 398 genotyped donors. The aim of the study was to test whether cataloging public T cell receptors could identify signatures of past pathogen exposure. Using immunosequencing, the study profiled T cell repertoires from 500 to 800 subjects and related those repertoires to cytomegalovirus serostatus. In addition to the first cohort of 500 to 850 subjects, a separate validation cohort of 120 different subjects was used. To predict cytomegalovirus infection status, the study brought together high-throughput TCR immunosequencing, statistical association of individual TCRs with disease status, and machine learning. A later analysis re-analyzed previously published TCR beta repertoires from several hundred donors and added high-resolution HLA genotyping to study TCR occurrence patterns. Rather than drawing on any new phenotypic data, the later analysis identified candidate immune exposures from TCR beta sequences and the way those sequences occurred across donors. An earlier analysis of nearly 600 of the donors applied high-throughput TCR beta sequencing to assess whether each TCR beta V gene segment acted as functional or pseudogenic. Alongside the repertoire data, information on donor age, sex, ethnicity and CMV serostatus was compiled. A later genetic analysis used genome-wide SNP genotypes for about 55% of the 666 donors, treating that subset as a discovery cohort. Every discovery cohort repertoire had been produced on one sequencing platform. HLA typing covered class I and class II loci at four-digit resolution. The number of donors typed differed by locus, with 629-630 for A, B, C, DRB1 and DQB1, around 520 for DQA1, approximately 570 for DPA1, and 450 to 480 for DPB1. A few DR-DQ haplotypes were treated as single units for association and clustering because of strong linkage in the cohort. Among some 410 genotyped donors of the cohort, an average of around 240,000 unique TCR beta nucleotide sequences were sequenced per donor, 15% to 20% of them non-productive. General conclusions and limits of the study: Sequencing depth was assumed to be roughly uniform across donors in the presence/absence analyses, though that assumption may not hold. Because some donors lacked HLA typing at each locus, the association tests relied only on the typed subset. In a later genetic analysis, fewer N-insertions in productive TCRs were reported among donors in an Asian-associated ancestry cluster than the 666-donor mean. A further reported finding was that TCR beta sequences accurately predicted the HLA-A and HLA-B alleles for most subjects in the first cohort. Broadly in line with IMGT annotations, most TCR beta V segments showed up in productive rearrangements about 90% or about 30% of the time in an earlier analysis of 587 of the donors. The earlier analysis of 587 of the donors excluded approximately 15 rarely observed V segments, including chromosome 9 orphons, because counts were too low. A later analysis found that HLA-associated TCR beta chains were more clonally expanded and had lower generation probabilities than equally common non-associated chains. Most TCR sequences were observed very rarely across donors, whereas some public TCRs were present in many individuals. In a later genetic analysis, a missense DCLRE1C variant was associated with V-gene and J-gene trimming of TCR beta chains, and the association was replicated in an independent cohort. In a later analysis, around 17,000 TCR beta sequences were associated with specific HLA alleles at a false discovery rate of 0.05. Most CMV-associated TCR beta chains appeared to be HLA-restricted in a later analysis, and the HLA associations seemed to be driven largely by CMV exposure. Several of the top co-occurrence clusters appeared to be linked to parvovirus B19, influenza, CMV and Epstein-Barr virus, according to a later analysis. Some IMGT-functional V segments, including TRBV6-2 and TRBV6-3, could not be distinguished by the 87-base-pair reads and were therefore excluded. The sequencing pipeline was judged likely to have produced a cluster of highly shared sequence variants as a technical artifact. The study gave a list of roughly 150 TCR beta chains associated with cytomegalovirus. Assigning TCR associations to individual alleles was difficult when HLA alleles, especially DR and DQ, strongly co-occurred. The only immune exposure information available for the cohort was CMV serostatus. According to the authors, the approach could potentially be generalized to other disease states and immunological phenotypes. According to a later analysis, TCR association rates differed among HLA loci, with DRB1 alleles showing the most associated TCRs and HLA-C alleles showing the fewest. Correlated functional status among segregating V segments might reflect linkage disequilibrium, but an unknown experimental factor could not be ruled out. Three of the identified cytomegalovirus-associated TCR beta chains were confirmed in vitro to be specific for cytomegalovirus antigens. The cohort was sequenced for TCR beta chains only, and without alpha or paired-chain data the features that could be detected were limited. Cytomegalovirus status was reported to be diagnosed by the classifier with high specificity and sensitivity in both the original and validation cohorts.

The cohort comprised several hundred healthy bone marrow donors. At the time of sampling, every cohort member was nominally healthy, though immune exposures that went unrecorded were likely present. The donor tested CMV seropositive, placing the donor among the roughly 300 seropositive members of the cohort. Each donor provided a peripheral blood sample, and peripheral blood mononuclear cells were used for TCR beta sequencing. Genomic DNA was extracted from the blood cell samples with the Qiagen DNeasy Blood Extraction Kit. The CDR3 covers 15 residues, taking in both the cysteine and the phenylalanine. Of all the DNA, just the CDR3 is kept, 45 bases in frame from base 1. The germline V gene (reference sequence) provides CDR1 SGHNT and CDR2 YYREEE. V is pruned by 4 bases and J by 5 bases, leaving 11 bases of the junction without a gene match. The library was generated by the immunoSEQ multiplex PCR assay. For the multiplex PCR, a mixture combining 60 forward primers for TCR Vbeta segments and 13 reverse primers for TCR Jbeta segments was used. A multiplex PCR assay on genomic DNA amplified the CDR3 region of rearranged TCR beta genes. On the Illumina HiSeq System, the amplified TCR beta libraries were sequenced as 87-base-pair reads. The authors processed their data as follows. A later analysis counted approximately 74 million unique TCR beta chains across the 690 or so repertoires, and some 12 million of these chains were shared by at least two donors. To remove PCR and sequencing errors, raw reads were error-corrected and collapsed into unique sequences using a nearest-neighbor algorithm that merged closely related sequences. CDR3 sequences were aligned to IMGT reference sequences to assign V, D and J gene segments. For a sequence to be retained, a match of at least six nucleotides to both a V gene segment and a J gene segment was required. A rearrangement was called productive if the CDR3 had no stop codons and remained in frame with V and J, and every other rearrangement was called non-productive. Following IMGT convention, CDR3 was defined as the stretch from the second conserved V-encoded cysteine to the conserved J-encoded phenylalanine. In an earlier analysis of 500 to 650 of the donors, sequences lacking an unambiguous match to a single V gene segment were excluded. In an earlier analysis of 450 to 750 of the donors, a V segment was called functional when productive rearrangements were above 56.7%, and segregating when the standard deviation between donors exceeded 5%. A statistical classification framework was built for diagnosing cytomegalovirus status from the catalog of TCR beta chain sequences. In a later analysis, V and J genes were assigned by comparing TCR nucleotide sequences against IMGT/GENE-DB human TR gene sequences. The TCRdist pipeline was used in a later analysis to assign CDR3 sequences and most-parsimonious VDJ recombination scenarios. In a later analysis, each TCR beta chain was defined by its CDR3 amino acid sequence together with its V-gene family, and reads lacking a unique V-gene family were excluded. In a later analysis, approximately 640 highly shared, low-generation-probability nucleotide sequences were removed to address suspected cross-contamination and a sequencing artifact. For each public chain, a later analysis derived a clonal expansion index from normalized ranks of inferred template counts within each repertoire. In a later analysis, generation probabilities were computed using a VDJ recombination model fitted to out-of-frame rearrangements, and the results were checked against IGoR. In a later analysis, TCR-TCR, TCR-HLA and TCR-CMV co-occurrence was scored with hypergeometric tests, and a repertoire-size bias correction was applied to TCR pairs. To estimate false discovery rates, a later analysis permuted the HLA or CMV assignments 20 times. In a later analysis, co-occurring TCRs were grouped using DBSCAN, with TCRdist sequence similarity added in when clustering inside HLA-allele-positive subsets. Repertoires with fewer than 30,000 or more than 120,000 public chains, plus five repertoires with anomalous nucleotide sharing, were excluded from co-occurrence clustering. TCRdb took over this immuneACCESS table, retaining in-frame rearrangements with V and J assigned. Such tables are incomplete; in checked studies, under half of the missing clones stem from an unresolved V gene, and the remainder is unexplained. V, J and clone size reflect that table, while D and trimming were determined from the DNA. The sample records about 170,000 clones, roughly 80% of which are singletons. The top ten clones comprise less than 1% of the sample.

Material for sequencing was PBMCs. The chain couples TRBV5-4 to TRBJ2-5, and 7 junction bases match TRBD1. This receptor was identified in a girl aged 2 to 10 in good health and CMV-seropositive. The CDR3 reads CASSPSTGTWETQYF. The DNA sequence is given as TGTGCCAGCAGCCCGTCGACAGGGACGTGGGAGACCCAGTACTTC. The variable domain in full, with residues beyond the CDR3 obtained from the reference TRBV5-4 and TRBJ2-5 genes, is ETGVTQSPTHLIKTRGQQVTLRCSSQSGHNTVSWYQQALGQGPQFIFQYYREEENGRGNFPPRFSGLQFPNYSSELNVNALELDDSALYLCASSPSTGTWETQYFGPGTRLLVL.